The clone carrying this T cell receptor (beta chain) has a single count. The assay was immunoSEQ multiplex PCR, and TCRdb's table has in-frame clones only and misses some. The profile shows more than 85,000 clones, around 93% of them singletons. The length of the CDR3 is 15 residues. Germline loops: CDR1 SGDLS, CDR2 YYNGEE. V lost 3 bases, J lost 4 bases, and 6 bases stayed unmatched. The sample is drawn from a study of PD-L1 blockade in urothelial cancer. Looking at the study overall: It was at 3 weeks (second dose) and 6 weeks after treatment start that blood was analyzed.

The sample consisted of PBMCs, taken around atezolizumab (anti-PD-L1) treatment. The sequence came from a woman older than 75 with urothelial cancer. The rearrangement links TRBV9 to TRBJ1-2; 10 nucleotides align to TRBD1. In DNA form, the CDR3 reads TGTGCCAGCAGCGCCGGGGACAGGGGCACCTATGGCTACACCTTC. This codes for CASSAGDRGTYGYTF.